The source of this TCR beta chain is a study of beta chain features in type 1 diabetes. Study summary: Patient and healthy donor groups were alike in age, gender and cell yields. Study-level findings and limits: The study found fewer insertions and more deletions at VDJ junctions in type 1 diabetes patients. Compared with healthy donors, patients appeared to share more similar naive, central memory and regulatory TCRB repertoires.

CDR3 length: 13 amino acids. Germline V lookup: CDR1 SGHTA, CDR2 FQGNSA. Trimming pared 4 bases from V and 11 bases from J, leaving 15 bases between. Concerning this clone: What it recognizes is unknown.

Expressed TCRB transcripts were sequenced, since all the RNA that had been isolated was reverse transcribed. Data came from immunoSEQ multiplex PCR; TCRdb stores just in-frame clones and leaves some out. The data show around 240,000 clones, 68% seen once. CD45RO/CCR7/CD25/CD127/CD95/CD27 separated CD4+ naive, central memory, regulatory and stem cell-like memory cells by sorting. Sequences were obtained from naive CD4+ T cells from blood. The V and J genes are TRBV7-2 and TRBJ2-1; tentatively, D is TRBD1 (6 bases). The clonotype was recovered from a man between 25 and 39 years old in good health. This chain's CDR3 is CASSSRDNRKQFF. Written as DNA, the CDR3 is TGTGCCAGCAGCTCTAGGGACAACCGAAAGCAGTTCTTC.